These T cell receptor beta chains were read from a single sample in a study. From the 5' RACE reads, TCRdb called clonotypes with MiXCR, one entry per CDR3 protein. The sample contains fewer than 40,000 distinct CDR3 sequences, around 22% of which appear only once. Sequenced sample: memory CD4+ T cells sorted from blood. The receptors were gathered from a female donor with breast cancer. Each CDR3 is given with its conserved first and last residue. The D gene is left open where the match is weak. Part of the rows lack a size; the others show once, few, many or a class for expanded clones.

>many|TRBJ2-7|.|TRBV4-3
CASSQSNAGTSYEQYF
TGCGCCAGCAGCCAATCAAACGCGGGGACCTCCTACGAGCAGTACTTC
>.|TRBJ2-1|.|TRBV18
CASSPGGDPYNEQFF
TGTGCCAGCTCACCAGGGGGAGACCCTTACAATGAGCAGTTCTTC
>medium-sized|TRBJ1-1|.|TRBV7-3
CASSLAAGAQSTEAFF
TGTGCCAGCAGCTTAGCGGCGGGGGCGCAGAGCACTGAAGCTTTCTTT
>.|TRBJ2-1|.|TRBV27
CASSSVLRSSYNEQFF
TGTGCCAGCAGTTCGGTCCTAAGGAGCTCCTACAATGAGCAGTTCTTC
>.|TRBJ2-5|.|TRBV9
CASSVDGQQETQYF
TGTGCCAGCAGCGTAGACGGACAGCAAGAGACCCAGTACTTC
>many|TRBJ2-7|TRBD2|TRBV7-6
CASSPARVSGTYEQYF
TGTGCCAGCAGCCCCGCGAGGGTTAGCGGGACCTACGAGCAGTACTTC
>few|TRBJ2-5|.|TRBV7-2
CASSLDGLKETQYF
TGTGCCAGCAGCTTAGATGGACTGAAAGAGACCCAGTACTTC
>.|TRBJ1-6|.|TRBV27
CASSSRGAANSPLHF
TGTGCCAGCAGTTCTCGAGGGGCGGCTAATTCACCCCTCCACTTT
>.|TRBJ2-1|TRBD1|TRBV4-2
CASSPWTGGLNNEQFF
TGTGCCAGCAGCCCCTGGACAGGGGGCTTGAACAATGAGCAGTTCTTC
>.|TRBJ2-7|.|TRBV7-2
CASSPGPSYEQYF
TGTGCCAGCAGCCCGGGCCCCTCCTACGAGCAGTACTTC
>few|TRBJ2-5|.|TRBV12-3/TRBV12-4
CASSLQVDIRETQYF
TGTGCCAGCAGTCTCCAGGTGGACATTCGGGAGACCCAGTACTTC
>few|TRBJ2-7|TRBD1|TRBV28
CASRGTGATYEQYF
TGTGCCAGCAGGGGGACAGGAGCGACCTACGAGCAGTACTTC
>many|TRBJ2-7|.|TRBV5-6
CASSFRRVYEQYF
TGTGCCAGCAGCTTCCGACGGGTCTACGAGCAGTACTTC
>few|TRBJ2-3|.|TRBV4-1
CASSQLGSTDTQYF
TGCGCCAGCAGCCAACTAGGGAGCACAGATACGCAGTATTTT
>few|TRBJ1-5|TRBD1|TRBV27
CASGDRGLQPQHF
TGTGCCAGCGGTGACAGGGGCCTCCAGCCCCAGCATTTT
>.|TRBJ2-3|.|TRBV11-2
CASSLDTFSTDTQYF
TGTGCCAGCAGCTTGGACACCTTTAGCACAGATACGCAGTATTTT
>many|TRBJ2-2|.|TRBV12-3/TRBV12-4
CASSFREDTGELFF
TGTGCCAGCAGTTTCCGTGAAGACACCGGGGAGCTGTTTTTT
>.|TRBJ2-7|TRBD1|TRBV4-2
CASSLPGQGVYEQYF
TGTGCCAGCAGCCTTCCCGGACAGGGAGTCTACGAGCAGTACTTC
>few|TRBJ2-4|.|TRBV6-1
CASSEAIGQIGYF
TGTGCCAGCAGTGAAGCGATAGGGCAGATTGGGTACTTC
>once|TRBJ1-1|.|TRBV25-1
CASSEEAEAFF
TGTGCCAGCAGTGAGGAAGCTGAAGCTTTCTTT
>many|TRBJ2-7|TRBD2|TRBV4-1
CASSQDYSGRAYEQYF
TGCGCCAGCAGCCAAGATTATTCGGGGAGGGCCTACGAGCAGTACTTC
>.|TRBJ2-3|.|TRBV27
CASSLFTSTDTQYF
TGTGCCAGCAGTTTATTCACTAGCACAGATACGCAGTATTTT
>.|TRBJ2-7|.|TRBV12-3/TRBV12-4
CASSLRESYEQYF
TGTGCCAGCAGTTTAAGGGAGTCCTACGAGCAGTACTTC
>few|TRBJ2-2|TRBD1|TRBV5-1
CASSLTLNRGLNGELFF
TGCGCCAGCAGCTTAACTCTGAACAGGGGGTTGAACGGGGAGCTGTTTTTT
>many|TRBJ1-1|.|TRBV6-1
CASRVRQGMNTEAFF
TGTGCCAGCAGGGTTAGACAAGGGATGAACACTGAAGCTTTCTTT
>few|TRBJ2-7|TRBD2|TRBV20-1
CSARGSGRAYEQYF
TGCAGTGCGAGAGGTAGCGGGAGAGCCTACGAGCAGTACTTC
>few|TRBJ2-5|TRBD2|TRBV7-8
CASSKEASGRRGTQYF
TGTGCCAGCAGCAAGGAGGCTAGCGGGAGAAGGGGGACCCAGTACTTC
>few|TRBJ1-2|TRBD1|TRBV5-6
CASSPDRSGYGYTF
TGTGCCAGCAGCCCGGACAGGTCGGGCTATGGCTACACCTTC
>many|TRBJ2-3|.|TRBV6-6
CASGRASTDTQYF
TGTGCCAGCGGGCGTGCTAGCACAGATACGCAGTATTTT
>.|TRBJ2-3|TRBD1|TRBV7-3
CASSHTGGIADTQYF
TGTGCCAGCAGTCATACAGGGGGCATAGCGGATACGCAGTATTTT
>.|TRBJ2-3|.|TRBV3-1
CASSQEGYASGADTQYF
TGTGCCAGCAGCCAAGAAGGATACGCGAGCGGAGCAGATACGCAGTATTTT
>.|TRBJ2-1|.|TRBV5-4
CASSFGGLTNEQFF
TGTGCCAGCAGCTTTGGGGGACTTACCAATGAGCAGTTCTTC
>.|TRBJ1-6|TRBD1|TRBV25-1
CASTQTGVASPLHF
TGTGCCAGCACCCAAACAGGGGTAGCTTCACCCCTCCACTTT
>.|TRBJ2-7|.|TRBV2
CASTYRYEQYF
TGTGCCAGCACCTACAGGTACGAGCAGTACTTC
>few|TRBJ1-2|TRBD1|TRBV5-6
CASSHLGQGNYGYTF
TGTGCCAGCAGCCATCTTGGACAGGGGAACTATGGCTACACCTTC
>many|TRBJ1-2|.|TRBV4-1
CASSQVVEVGYGYTF
TGCGCCAGCAGCCAAGTTGTGGAGGTTGGCTATGGCTACACCTTC
>few|TRBJ2-1|.|TRBV4-1
CASSQAFFEKLTEQFF
TGCGCCAGCAGCCAAGCCTTTTTTGAAAAGCTTACTGAGCAGTTCTTC